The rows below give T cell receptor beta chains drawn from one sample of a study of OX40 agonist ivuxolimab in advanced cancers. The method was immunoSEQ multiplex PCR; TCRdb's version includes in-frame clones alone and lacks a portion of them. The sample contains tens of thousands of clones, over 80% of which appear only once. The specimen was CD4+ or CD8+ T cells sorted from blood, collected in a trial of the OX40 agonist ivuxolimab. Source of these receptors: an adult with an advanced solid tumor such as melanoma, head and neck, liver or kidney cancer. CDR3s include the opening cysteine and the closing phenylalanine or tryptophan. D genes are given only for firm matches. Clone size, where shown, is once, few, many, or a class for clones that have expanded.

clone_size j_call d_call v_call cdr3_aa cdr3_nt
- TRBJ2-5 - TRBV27 CASSPSGETQYF TGTGCCAGCAGCCCATCGGGAGAGACCCAGTACTTC
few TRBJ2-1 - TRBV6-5 CASFDLYNEQFF TGTGCCAGCTTTGACCTCTACAATGAGCAGTTCTTC
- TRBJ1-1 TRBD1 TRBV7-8 CASSLNRGRGTEAFF TGTGCCAGCAGCTTGAACAGGGGTCGAGGCACTGAAGCTTTCTTT
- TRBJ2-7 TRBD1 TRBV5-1 CASQAGTGAYEQYF TGCGCCAGTCAAGCCGGGACAGGGGCATACGAGCAGTACTTC
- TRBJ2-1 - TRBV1 CTSSQQGTSGLSYNEQFF TGCACCAGCAGCCAACAAGGGACTAGCGGGCTCTCCTACAATGAGCAGTTCTTC
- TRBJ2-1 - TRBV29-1 CSVELTPYSYNEQFF TGCAGCGTTGAACTTACCCCCTACTCCTACAATGAGCAGTTCTTC
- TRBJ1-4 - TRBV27 CVSSLSGHEKLFF TGTGTCAGCAGTTTATCAGGGCACGAAAAACTGTTTTTT
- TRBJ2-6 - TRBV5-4 CASTSSYSGANVLTF TGTGCCAGCACCTCATCCTACTCTGGGGCCAACGTCCTGACTTTC
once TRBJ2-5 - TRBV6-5 CASMRDGVGETQYF TGTGCCAGCATGAGGGACGGGGTTGGAGAGACCCAGTACTTC
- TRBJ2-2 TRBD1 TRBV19 CASGTGETGELFF TGTGCCAGTGGGACAGGGGAAACCGGGGAGCTGTTTTTT
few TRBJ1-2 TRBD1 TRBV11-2 CASSLVGTGYGYTF TGTGCCAGCAGCTTAGTTGGGACAGGTTATGGCTACACCTTC
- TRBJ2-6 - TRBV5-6 CASSLGLGSLGGANVLTF TGTGCCAGCAGCTTGGGGCTAGGCTCATTGGGAGGGGCCAACGTCCTGACTTTC
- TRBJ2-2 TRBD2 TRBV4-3 CASSQDGTVAGPTGELFF TGCGCCAGCAGCCAAGATGGTACGGTAGCGGGGCCCACCGGGGAGCTGTTTTTT
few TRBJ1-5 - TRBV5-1 CASSLDGSNQPQHF TGCGCCAGCAGCTTGGACGGCAGCAATCAGCCCCAGCATTTT
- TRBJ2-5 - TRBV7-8 CASSLITGMEETQYF TGTGCCAGCAGCTTAATTACGGGAATGGAAGAGACCCAGTACTTC
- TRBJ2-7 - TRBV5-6 CASSLGGVGQYF TGTGCCAGCAGCTTGGGTGGAGTTGGGCAGTACTTC
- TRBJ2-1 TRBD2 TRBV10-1 CASNSGRAGMDEQFF TGCGCCAGCAATAGCGGGAGGGCCGGTATGGATGAGCAGTTCTTC
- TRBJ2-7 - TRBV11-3 CASIPPQYF TGTGCCAGCATCCCCCCGCAGTACTTC
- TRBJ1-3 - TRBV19 CASSTTGTGNTIYF TGTGCCAGTAGTACCACAGGGACTGGAAACACCATATATTTT
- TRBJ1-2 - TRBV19 CASSIIPWANYGYTF TGTGCCAGTAGTATCATCCCCTGGGCGAACTATGGCTACACCTTC
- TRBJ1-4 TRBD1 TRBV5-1 CASSQNRGEKLFF TGCGCCAGCAGCCAAAACAGGGGCGAAAAACTGTTTTTT
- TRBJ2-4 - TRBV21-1 CASSRARETDIQYF TGTGCCAGCAGCCGAGCTAGGGAGACGGACATTCAGTACTTC
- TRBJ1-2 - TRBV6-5 CASSYSRGFNNYGYTF TGTGCCAGCAGTTACTCGAGGGGGTTCAATAACTATGGCTACACCTTC
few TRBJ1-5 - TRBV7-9 CASSLEVQPQHF TGTGCCAGCAGCTTAGAGGTCCAGCCCCAGCATTTT
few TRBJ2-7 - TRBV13 CASSLGAEYEQYF TGTGCCAGCAGCTTAGGGGCAGAATACGAGCAGTACTTC
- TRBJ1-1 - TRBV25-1 CASTRADLDTEAFF TGTGCCAGCACCAGGGCGGACTTGGACACTGAAGCTTTCTTT
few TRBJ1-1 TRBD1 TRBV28 CASSLVIGTGGGSLDEAFF TGTGCCAGCAGCCTCGTCATCGGGACAGGAGGTGGGTCTCTGGATGAAGCTTTCTTT
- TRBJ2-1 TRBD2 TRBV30 CAWSVRSGSLVEQFF TGTGCCTGGAGTGTACGTAGCGGGAGTCTGGTTGAGCAGTTCTTC
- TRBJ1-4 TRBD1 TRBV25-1 CASRQGQGKNEKLFF TGTGCCAGCCGCCAAGGACAGGGGAAGAATGAAAAACTGTTTTTT
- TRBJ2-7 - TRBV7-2 CASSLVDYEQYF TGTGCCAGCAGCTTAGTGGACTACGAGCAGTACTTC
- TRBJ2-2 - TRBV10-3 CAISESRGNTGELFF TGTGCCATCAGTGAGTCTAGGGGGAACACCGGGGAGCTGTTTTTT
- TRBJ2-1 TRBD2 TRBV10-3 CAISEMAGGHSYNEQFF TGTGCCATCAGTGAGATGGCGGGAGGTCACTCCTACAATGAGCAGTTCTTC
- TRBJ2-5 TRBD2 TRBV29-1 CSVGSSGSSETQYF TGCAGCGTTGGTTCGAGCGGGAGTTCAGAGACCCAGTACTTC
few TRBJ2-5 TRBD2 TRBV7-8 CASSLGSSGQETQYF TGTGCCAGCAGCTTAGGTTCTAGCGGCCAAGAGACCCAGTACTTC
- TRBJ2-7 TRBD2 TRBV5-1 CASSLLAGGSYEQYF TGCGCCAGCAGCTTACTAGCGGGAGGGTCCTACGAGCAGTACTTC
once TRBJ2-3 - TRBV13 CASSLGGSPDTQYF TGTGCCAGCAGCTTAGGCGGGAGCCCAGATACGCAGTATTTT
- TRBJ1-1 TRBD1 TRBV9 CASSDWTGNTEAFF TGTGCCAGCAGCGATTGGACAGGGAACACTGAAGCTTTCTTT
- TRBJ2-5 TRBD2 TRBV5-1 CASSLAASGGQETQYF TGCGCCAGCAGCTTGGCGGCTAGCGGGGGTCAAGAGACCCAGTACTTC
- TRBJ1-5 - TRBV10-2 CASSVFAGRSYQPQHF TGCGCCAGCAGTGTGTTTGCGGGACGCTCTTATCAGCCCCAGCATTTT
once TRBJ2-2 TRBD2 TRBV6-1 CASNPGLAGTGELFF TGTGCCAGCAACCCGGGACTAGCGGGAACCGGGGAGCTGTTTTTT
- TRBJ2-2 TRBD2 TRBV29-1 CSVDLGTSGIGAGELFF TGCAGCGTTGACTTAGGGACTAGCGGGATTGGGGCCGGGGAGCTGTTTTTT
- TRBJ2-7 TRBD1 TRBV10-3 CAISAGGEQYF TGTGCCATCAGTGCAGGGGGCGAGCAGTACTTC
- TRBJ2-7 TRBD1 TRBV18 CASSPDRAYEQYF TGTGCCAGCTCACCCGACAGGGCGTACGAGCAGTACTTC
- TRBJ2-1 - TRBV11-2 CASSLGMSSYNEQFF TGTGCCAGCAGCTTAGGGATGTCCTCCTACAATGAGCAGTTCTTC
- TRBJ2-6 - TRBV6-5 CASSYSGGANVLTF TGTGCCAGCAGTTACTCGGGTGGGGCCAACGTCCTGACTTTC
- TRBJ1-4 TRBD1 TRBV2 CASREDRGGGEKLFF TGTGCCAGCAGGGAAGACAGGGGTGGGGGTGAAAAACTGTTTTTT
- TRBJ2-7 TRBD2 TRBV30 CAWSVPNSGFSYEQYF TGTGCCTGGAGTGTACCTAATAGCGGGTTCTCCTACGAGCAGTACTTC
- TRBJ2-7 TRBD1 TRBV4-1 CASSRLTGGIYEQYF TGCGCCAGCAGCCGCTTGACAGGGGGAATTTACGAGCAGTACTTC